This TCR beta chain was sequenced for a study of CD4 T cells in relation to SARS-CoV-2 and coronaviruses. The V and J ends lost 4 bases and 0 bases respectively, with 18 bases between them. The CDR3 runs to 17 residues. In germline, CDR1 is SGDLS, CDR2 YYNGEE. The data were produced by immunoSEQ multiplex PCR, yet TCRdb's version contains in-frame clones alone and is incomplete. The table lists 60,000 or so clones, about 94% of them singletons. Before the COVID-19 pandemic, during about 2011-2019, CD4+ T cells were taken from unexposed donors. Material: naive CD4+ T cells from PBMCs. The subset is: naive CD4+ T cells isolated by negative enrichment. This TCR derives from a human donor in good health. This sequence joins TRBV9 and TRBJ2-3, with D unclear. The CDR3 DNA follows: TGTGCCAGCAGCCCCCGCTACGAAGCCGGCAGCACAGATACGCAGTATTTT. Translation: CASSPRYEAGSTDTQYF.